This TCR beta chain was observed in a study of HIV-infected children after antiretroviral therapy interruption. The ends were cut back, 3 bases at V and 2 bases at J, with 1 base in the middle. The germline CDR1 and CDR2 sequences are SGHTA and FQGNSA. This CDR3 is built from 11 residues. As to treatment: PENTA 11 planned treatment interruption arm or continuous ART arm. Participants had taken at least three-drug ART for at least 24 weeks. RNA-based 3' RACE libraries used unique molecular identifiers. TCRdb passed the 3' RACE reads through MiXCR, listing each CDR3 protein once. This sample has 40,000 to 55,000 distinct CDR3 sequences, with approximately 4% found just once. This clonotype was detected only a few times. Given a much more abundant clone one base away, this may be a read error.

V usage is TRBV7-2 and J usage is TRBJ1-2; unclear D gene. The clonotype comes from a pool of human donors with HIV. Here the sequenced sample was CD45RA+ CD4+ T cells from PBMCs, pooled from several time points, taken from a donor given antiretroviral therapy, either interrupted or continuous. As to subset: naive CD4+ CD45RA+ CD45RO- T cells. The CDR3, as DNA: TGTGCCAGCAGCTTCAACTATGGCTACACCTTC. Its translation is CASSFNYGYTF.